The T cell receptor (beta chain) described here comes from a study of regulatory and conventional T cells in RAG deficiency (TCRdb year 2017). About the full investigation: High-throughput TCR beta sequencing was used to compare the repertoire diversity and composition of Treg, conventional CD4+ and CD8+ T cells between RAG-deficient patients and healthy controls.

The paper's findings and limits, for the study overall: Some T-cell subset analyses were not done for some subjects. Shorter CDR3 lengths were found in all patient T-cell subsets, and >75% Treg-Tconv repertoire overlap at nucleotide and amino acid level was observed in Omenn syndrome patients. Compared with controls, Omenn syndrome and CID/AS patients had about 92-fold fewer unique TCR beta sequences in Treg cells, but only roughly 9.3-fold fewer in the other subsets. In Omenn syndrome patients, sorted CD25-high CD127-low cells may represent peripherally activated cells rather than bona fide Treg cells. Markedly lower Shannon entropy and higher Simpson indices were observed in RAG-deficient patients than in control T-cell subpopulations.

Library creation used the immunoSEQ multiplex PCR assay. Rearranged TCR beta chain products were amplified from the genomic DNA of sorted T-cell subsets and were then sequenced. As for how the authors treated the data: Shannon entropy and Simpson indices were used to measure how diverse the repertoire of productive TCR beta rearrangements was. To assess clonal expansion, the frequencies of the 100 most abundant productive TCR beta clonotypes were added up as a share of total reads. The TRB repertoires were scored with a self-reactivity index built on which amino acids appear at CDR3beta positions 6 and 7. Repertoire analyses used two-way ANOVA; flow cytometric analyses used Student t or Mann-Whitney tests. TCRdb re-hosts the immuneACCESS table, in-frame sequences only. Its copies lack some clones; in the studies checked, an unresolved V gene accounts for under half of them, and the cause for the rest is not known. V and J calls and clone size are those listed in that table; D and trimming were worked out from the DNA. The sample contains about 34,000 clones, 60% to 85% of them found a single time. The ten largest make up about 3.4% of the sample.

As for this clone: There is no known antigen for this receptor. The sample holds no much larger clone one base away, and base qualities are not on file.

Conventional CD4+ T cells were purified from blood as CD25-low CD127-high cells before genomic DNA extraction. Several healthy control donors served as the comparison group for repertoire analyses. The V end loses 1 base and the J end loses 7 bases, and a stretch of 10 bases separates them. CDR1 and CDR2 are read off the germline V gene as MNHEY and SVGAGI. The CDR3, from cysteine to phenylalanine, totals 13 residues. Just CDR3 DNA is preserved here, 39 bases in frame from base 1. The sample was also linked to a second study, of regulatory T cells. As noted in the second study: The multiplex PCR used 52 forward TRBV primers and 13 reverse TRBJ primers, with assay-based and computational corrections for amplification bias. Repertoires from patients had restricted unique TRB V-J pairs and skewed V and J gene usage, with the strongest effect in regulatory T cells. The study compared T-cell receptor beta repertoires of sorted regulatory, conventional CD4+ and CD8+ T cells in CD3G-deficient patients with those in healthy controls. Peripheral blood mononuclear cells were isolated by Ficoll density separation. Rearranged TRB loci were amplified from genomic DNA by multiplex PCR within the immunoSEQ assay. Sequencing of the TRB amplicons was done on an Illumina HiSeq platform. Raw sequences were error-filtered and aligned to reference gene sequences by custom algorithms and were subsequently analyzed with the immunoSEQ online tools. The frequencies of productive and nonproductive TRB rearrangements were evaluated among unique sequences as well as among total sequences. Prism software was used to run t tests, Mann-Whitney tests or two-way ANOVA for comparisons between groups.

The TCR sequence derives from a human donor in good health. Sequenced: CD4+ effector T cells sorted from blood. The chain links TRBV6-5 with TRBJ1-2; TRBD1 is a weak D gene call, 6 bases matching. The CDR3 reads as follows: CASSYYTGSGYTF. The nucleotides are TGTGCCAGCAGTTACTACACAGGGTCTGGCTACACCTTC.